This entry lists 30 T cell receptor beta chains sequenced from one sample in a study of neurological immune-mediated disorders. MiXCR, run by TCRdb on the 5' RACE reads, gives a single entry per CDR3 protein. The repertoire holds roughly 120,000 distinct CDR3 sequences, with roughly 3.1% as singletons. Material for sequencing was PBMCs. The receptor set was obtained from a woman aged 25 to 45 with multiple sclerosis.

This clonotype was seen ten or more times. The chain combines TRBV29-1 with TRBJ1-2; 8 bases agree with TRBD1. CDR1 SQVTM and CDR2 ANQGSEA come from the germline V gene. With 6 bases clipped from V and 3 bases from J, the junction kept 15 bases outside the gene matches. This CDR3 is built from 16 residues. As DNA, the CDR3 is TGCAGCGTCCCTATCCGGGACAGGCCTGAGGACTATGGCTACACCTTC. Encoded protein: CSVPIRDRPEDYGYTF.

This clonotype was found many times. The chain has TRBV20-1 and TRBJ2-7; TRBD1 or TRBD2 may be the D gene (5 bases each). CDR3 length: 14 amino acids. Germline assignment: CDR1 DFQATT and CDR2 SNEGSKA (reference sequence). V lost 5 bases and J 4 bases, leaving 18 bases between the germline ends. The CDR3 spells CSAGGPGRQYEQYF. CDR3 in DNA: TGCAGTGCTGGAGGACCGGGACGGCAATACGAGCAGTACTTC.

Many counts were recorded for this clonotype. The genes are TRBV20-1 and TRBJ1-2, with 7 bases that match TRBD1. CDR1 and CDR2 (germline): DFQATT, SNEGSKA (reference sequence). This CDR3 is built from 12 residues. J lost 4 bases, V lost 3 bases, and 2 bases had no gene match. The DNA for the CDR3 is TGCAGTGCTAGTCGACAGGGCTATGGCTACACCTTC. Protein sequence: CSASRQGYGYTF.

This clonotype was observed many times. This chain uses TRBV6-1 with TRBJ1-4; D is unresolved. In germline, CDR1 is MNHNS, CDR2 SASEGT. The CDR3 contains 14 residues. The V end lost 1 base, the J end lost 8 bases, and 11 bases lay between the germline ends. The CDR3 here is CASSEEVEKEKLFF. CDR3 bases: TGTGCCAGCAGTGAAGAGGTCGAGAAAGAAAAACTGTTTTTT.

This clonotype was seen repeatedly, ten times or more. J is TRBJ1-2 and V is TRBV3-1; D is undetermined. Germline V gene data show CDR1 as LGHDT and CDR2 as YNNKEL (reference sequence). The CDR3 totals 13 residues. The V gene lost 4 bases and the J gene lost 2 bases, with 8 bases spanning the gap. CDR3 in DNA: TGTGCCAGCAGCCCTCGACCCAACTATGGCTACACCTTC. Its translation is CASSPRPNYGYTF.

This clonotype was picked up many times. The rearrangement uses TRBV12-3 or TRBV12-4 and TRBJ2-3, with TRBD2 matching 10 bases. Trimming cost V 3 bases and J 2 bases; bases outside gene matches: 5. The CDR3 runs to 16 residues. This CDR3 is CASSLTSGRPTDTQYF. The CDR3 DNA reads TGTGCCAGCAGTTTGACTAGCGGGCGCCCCACAGATACGCAGTATTTT.

In its sample, this clonotype was seen many times. V is TRBV5-1 and J is TRBJ2-1, with D possibly being TRBD2 (7 bases). Trimming shortened V by 0 bases and J by 8 bases, and 15 bases separated the two germline ends. Looked up from germline, CDR1 is SGHRS and CDR2 is YFSETQ. The CDR3 spans 15 residues. Here the CDR3 DNA reads TGCGCCAGCAGCTTGGGAGGCGGGGGCTCGGATGAGCAGTTCTTC. Translating it yields CASSLGGGGSDEQFF.

This clonotype was counted ten times or more. The chain combines TRBV14 with TRBJ2-2; 8 positions match TRBD2. Trimming removed 4 bases from V and 1 base from J; junction bases left unmatched: 2. Germline lookup yields CDR1 SGHDN and CDR2 FVKESK. This CDR3 spans 15 amino acids. The CDR3 region is CASSRLAGNTGELFF. The CDR3 nucleotides read TGTGCCAGCAGCCGCCTAGCGGGGAACACCGGGGAGCTGTTTTTT.

This clonotype was recorded at least ten times. V gene TRBV20-1 combines with J gene TRBJ1-6; the D gene is possibly TRBD1 (6 bases). Germline CDR1 reads DFQATT; CDR2 reads SNEGSKA (reference sequence). This CDR3 comprises 15 residues. With 5 bases removed from V and 4 bases from J, the gap between germline ends came to 15 bases. CDR3: CSALQEGVYNSPLHF. The CDR3 DNA is TGCAGTGCTCTGCAGGAGGGGGTTTATAATTCACCCCTCCACTTT.

This clonotype was found many times. The chain combines TRBV20-1 with TRBJ1-5; a possible D gene is TRBD1 (5 bases). Germline V gene lookup returns CDR1 DFQATT and CDR2 SNEGSKA (reference sequence). The CDR3 has 12 amino acids. Trimming removed 3 bases from V and 7 bases from J, with 10 bases in between. As DNA, the CDR3 is TGCAGTGCTAGGAGGCAGGGCCAGCCCCAGCATTTT. Its translation: CSARRQGQPQHF.

This clonotype appeared many times. This chain uses TRBV7-6 with TRBJ2-2, with 7 positions matching TRBD1. Germline assignment: CDR1 SGHVS and CDR2 FNYEAQ. V was clipped by 5 bases and J by 6 bases; unmatched bases: 3. This CDR3 has 13 residues. The CDR3 reads CASSPGTAGELFF. The CDR3 region has the DNA TGTGCCAGCAGCCCTGGGACAGCCGGGGAGCTGTTTTTT.

With respect to this clonotype: The conserved phenylalanine or tryptophan normally closing the CDR3 is absent here, so this likely arose from a read error. The V call is TRBV19, the J call TRBJ2-7; D possibly matches TRBD1 or TRBD2 (5 bases each). V lost 3 bases, J lost 2 bases, and 17 bases lay in between. In germline, CDR1 is LNHDA, CDR2 SQIVND (reference sequence). This CDR3 region has 16 residues. This chain's CDR3 is CASSMTPGTAAYEQYI. The CDR3, as DNA: TGTGCCAGTAGTATGACCCCCGGGACGGCAGCCTACGAGCAGTACATC.

This clonotype was recorded many times. The chain recombines TRBV20-1 with TRBJ2-7; 10 bases align to TRBD2. CDR1 and CDR2 from the germline V gene are DFQATT and SNEGSKA (reference sequence). V was pared by 3 bases and J by 2 bases, with 19 bases of the junction left unmatched. The length of the CDR3 is 19 residues. The CDR3 coding sequence is TGCAGTGCTAGTAAGCGTAGGGGGCTAGCGGGGGCCATAACCTACGAGCAGTACTTC. Protein product: CSASKRRGLAGAITYEQYF.

The sample holds many counts of this clonotype. The chain employs TRBV20-1 and TRBJ2-1; TRBD2 aligns across 12 bases. This CDR3 spans 14 amino acids. Germline V gene data show CDR1 as DFQATT and CDR2 as SNEGSKA (reference sequence). The junction had 2 bases not matched to a gene; V was cut back by 0 bases and J by 8 bases. The CDR3 spells CSARETSGGHEQFF. The DNA for the CDR3 is TGCAGTGCTAGAGAGACTAGCGGGGGTCATGAGCAGTTCTTC.

This clonotype was detected ten times or more. This chain joins TRBV20-1 and TRBJ2-5, with D uncertain. Trimming removed 6 bases at V and 0 bases at J, with 8 bases between. The CDR3 sequence is 12 residues long. Germline V CDR1 and CDR2: DFQATT, SNEGSKA (reference sequence). The CDR3 loop reads CSARIDQETQYF. As DNA, the CDR3 is TGCAGTGCAAGGATAGACCAAGAGACCCAGTACTTC.

This clonotype has just a few counts. The chain employs TRBV4-3 and TRBJ1-1; possible D gene TRBD1, 6 bases. CDR3 length: 14 amino acids. V was shortened by 1 base and J by 4 bases, with 10 bases between the two germline ends. The germline CDR1 and CDR2 sequences are LGHNA and YSLEER. The DNA for the CDR3 is TGCGCCAGCAGCCAAGTCCACAGGGCCACTGAAGCTTTCTTT. Protein sequence: CASSQVHRATEAFF.

This clonotype was picked up many times. The rearrangement links TRBV5-1 to TRBJ2-7; D ambiguous. Trimming cost V 0 bases and J 0 bases, with 10 bases left between them. Germline CDR1 SGHRS, CDR2 YFSETQ. The CDR3 sequence is 15 residues long. CDR3 sequence (DNA): TGCGCCAGCAGCTTGGATAACAGTTTCTCCTACGAGCAGTACTTC. It yields the protein CASSLDNSFSYEQYF.

This clonotype was found a few times. The V gene is TRBV4-3, the J gene TRBJ1-1; no firm D call. From germline, CDR1 is LGHNA and CDR2 YSLEER. V was cut by 1 base and J by 3 bases, with 9 bases left in between. The CDR3 covers 14 residues. The CDR3: CASSQGTLDTEAFF. The CDR3 coding sequence is TGCGCCAGCAGCCAAGGGACGTTGGACACTGAAGCTTTCTTT.

This clonotype was counted at least ten times. The chain recombines TRBV6-5 with TRBJ2-2; TRBD1 matches 10 bases. This CDR3 spans 17 amino acids. Germline lookup yields CDR1 MNHEY and CDR2 SVGAGI. The trim removed 5 bases at V and 6 bases at J, leaving 12 bases unmatched. The CDR3: CASSHARDRGWAGELFF. CDR3 sequence (DNA): TGTGCCAGCAGTCATGCCCGGGACAGGGGATGGGCCGGGGAGCTGTTTTTT.

At least ten counts were recorded for this clonotype. J is TRBJ2-1 and V is TRBV20-1; D is undetermined. V was shortened by 1 base and J by 0 bases, with 19 bases between the two germline ends. This CDR3 is built from 18 residues. Germline loops: CDR1 DFQATT, CDR2 SNEGSKA (reference sequence). CDR3: CSARGGSDWASSYNEQFF. In nucleotides, the CDR3 is TGCAGTGCTAGAGGGGGATCTGACTGGGCAAGCTCCTACAATGAGCAGTTCTTC.

This clonotype was detected many times. The chain employs TRBV20-1 and TRBJ2-5; tentative D call: TRBD2 (5 bases). The CDR3 length is 13 residues. Trimming took off 5 bases at V and 2 bases at J, with 12 bases between the two ends. From germline, CDR1 is DFQATT and CDR2 SNEGSKA (reference sequence). The CDR3 DNA sequence: TGCAGTGCTTTGGGGAGAAGTCAAGAGACCCAGTACTTC. This translates into CSALGRSQETQYF.

This clonotype was found many times. V is TRBV5-5 and J is TRBJ1-5; D remains ambiguous. Trimming shortened V by 4 bases and J by 3 bases, and 20 bases separated the two germline ends. The CDR3 is made up of 17 amino acids. Per germline, CDR1 SGHKS and CDR2 YYEKEE (reference sequence). The CDR3 sequence: CASSLNPRDTINQPQHF. The CDR3 DNA reads TGTGCCAGCAGCCTCAACCCCCGTGACACGATCAATCAGCCCCAGCATTTT.

This clonotype was recorded at least ten times. The rearrangement uses TRBV5-1 and TRBJ2-5; D uncertain. The CDR3 runs to 12 residues. The germline CDR1 and CDR2 sequences are SGHRS and YFSETQ. V lost 0 bases, J lost 1 base, and 1 base lay in between. The DNA of the CDR3 is TGCGCCAGCAGCTTGGGCCAAGAGACCCAGTACTTC. Protein: CASSLGQETQYF.

There are many counts of this clonotype. This chain connects TRBV7-9 to TRBJ1-1; D is unclear. The CDR3 totals 13 residues. Trimming took off 6 bases at V and 4 bases at J, with 12 bases between the two ends. CDR1 and CDR2 (germline): SEHNR, FQNEAQ (reference sequence). The CDR3 nucleotides read TGTGCCAGCAGTGAATTTCGGGGCACTGAAGCTTTCTTT. It specifies CASSEFRGTEAFF.

This clonotype was detected ten times or more. The chain uses TRBV6-2 or TRBV6-3 and TRBJ2-6, with D possibly TRBD2 on 6 matching bases. V was shortened by 6 bases and J by 0 bases, with 12 bases between the two germline ends. The CDR3 consists of 16 residues. Per germline, CDR1 MNHEY and CDR2 SVGEGT. The CDR3 here is CASRNWRASGANVLTF. CDR3 DNA sequence: TGTGCCAGCAGGAATTGGAGGGCCTCTGGGGCCAACGTCCTGACTTTC.

This clonotype showed up many times. The chain links TRBV27 to TRBJ1-2, with 7 positions matching TRBD1. The junction had 7 bases not matched to a gene; V was cut back by 4 bases and J by 2 bases. This CDR3 has 15 residues. The germline V gene encodes CDR1 MNHEY and CDR2 SMNVEV (reference sequence). CDR3 DNA sequence: TGTGCCAGCAGTTCCGCCGGGACAGAGAACTATGGCTACACCTTC. Translated, it gives CASSSAGTENYGYTF.

The table lists this clonotype with many counts. The rearrangement links TRBV10-3 to TRBJ2-1, with D perhaps TRBD1 (6 bases). V was cut by 4 bases and J by 4 bases, with 11 bases left in between. There are 14 residues in the CDR3. Germline V CDR1 and CDR2: ENHRY, SYGVKD. CDR3 DNA sequence: TGTGCCATCAGTGGGACAGCCCTTTACAATGAGCAGTTCTTC. It translates to CAISGTALYNEQFF.

A few counts support this clonotype. A much larger clone lies a single base off, so this may be a read error. The rearrangement links TRBV6-2 or TRBV6-3 to TRBJ1-5; tentative D call: TRBD1 (6 bases). Per germline, CDR1 MNHEY and CDR2 SVGEGT. CDR3 length: 15 residues. The DNA of the CDR3 is TGTGCCAGCAGTTACGTGAGGGGTCACGGACAGCCCCAGAATTTT. It codes for CASSYVRGHGQPQNF.

This clonotype was picked up many times. This chain uses TRBV10-3 with TRBJ2-1; 12 bases agree with TRBD2. Germline trimming cut 3 bases from V and 6 bases from J; bases unmatched to any gene: 3. The CDR3 is 15 amino acids. Germline loops: CDR1 ENHRY, CDR2 SYGVKD. The CDR3 loop reads CAISETSGRFNEQFF. CDR3 nucleotides: TGTGCCATCAGTGAAACTAGCGGGAGGTTCAATGAGCAGTTCTTC.

This clonotype was observed many times. The chain employs TRBV12-3 or TRBV12-4 and TRBJ2-7; D is possibly TRBD1 (7 bases). This CDR3 region has 17 residues. V was trimmed by 2 bases and J by 4 bases, leaving 21 bases between them. In nucleotides, the CDR3 is TGTGCCAGCAGTTTATCCATCAGGGGGGTAGTTGCTTACGAGCAGTACTTC. Its translation is CASSLSIRGVVAYEQYF.